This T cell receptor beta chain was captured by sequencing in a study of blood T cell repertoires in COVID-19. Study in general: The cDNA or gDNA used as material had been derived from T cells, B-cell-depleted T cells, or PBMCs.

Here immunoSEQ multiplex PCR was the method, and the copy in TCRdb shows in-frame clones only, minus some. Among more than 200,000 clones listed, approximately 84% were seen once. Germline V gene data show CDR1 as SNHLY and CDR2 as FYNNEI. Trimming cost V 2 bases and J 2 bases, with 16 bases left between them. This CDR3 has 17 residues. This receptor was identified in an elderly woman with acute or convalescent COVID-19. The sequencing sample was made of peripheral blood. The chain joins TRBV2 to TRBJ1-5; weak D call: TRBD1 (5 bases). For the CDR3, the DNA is TGTGCCAGCAGTGAACAAGAAGTTAGACAGCGCAATCAGCCCCAGCATTTT. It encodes CASSEQEVRQRNQPQHF.